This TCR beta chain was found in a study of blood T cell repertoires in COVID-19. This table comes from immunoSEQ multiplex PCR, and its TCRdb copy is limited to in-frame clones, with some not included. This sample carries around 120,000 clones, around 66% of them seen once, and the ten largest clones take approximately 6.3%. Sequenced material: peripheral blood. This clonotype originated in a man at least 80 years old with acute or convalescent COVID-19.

The CDR3 loop reads CASSLNSWGASTEAFF. CDR3 DNA: TGTGCCAGCAGCTTAAATAGTTGGGGCGCGAGCACTGAAGCTTTCTTT. The chain has TRBV7-2 and TRBJ1-1, with D possibly TRBD1 on 5 matching bases. CDR1 and CDR2 (germline): SGHTA, FQGNSA. The CDR3 consists of 16 residues. The V end lost 2 bases, the J end lost 4 bases, and 17 bases lay between the germline ends. The full variable domain, its missing parts supplied by reference TRBV7-2 and TRBJ1-1, is GAGVSQSPSNKVTEKGKDVELRCDPISGHTALYWYRQSLGQGLEFLIYFQGNSAPDKSGLPSDRFSAERTGGSVSTLTIQRTQQEDSAVYLCASSLNSWGASTEAFFGQGTRLTVV.